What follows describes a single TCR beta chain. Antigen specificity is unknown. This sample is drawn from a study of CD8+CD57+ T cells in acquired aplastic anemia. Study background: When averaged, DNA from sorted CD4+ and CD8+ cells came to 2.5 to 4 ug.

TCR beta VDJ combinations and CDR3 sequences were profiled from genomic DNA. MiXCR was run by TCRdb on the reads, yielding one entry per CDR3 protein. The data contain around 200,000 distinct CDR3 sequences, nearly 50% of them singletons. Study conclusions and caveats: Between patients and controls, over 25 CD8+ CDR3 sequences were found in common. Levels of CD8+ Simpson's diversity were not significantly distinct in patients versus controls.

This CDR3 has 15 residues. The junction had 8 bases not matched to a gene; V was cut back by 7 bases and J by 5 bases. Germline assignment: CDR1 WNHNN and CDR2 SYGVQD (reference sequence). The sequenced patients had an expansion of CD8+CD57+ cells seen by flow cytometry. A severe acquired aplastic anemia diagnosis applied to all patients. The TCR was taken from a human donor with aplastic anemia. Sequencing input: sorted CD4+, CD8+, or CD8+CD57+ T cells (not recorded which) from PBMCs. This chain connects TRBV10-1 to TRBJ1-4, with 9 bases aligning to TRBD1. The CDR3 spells CASTPPGQGNEKLFF. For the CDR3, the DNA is TGCGCCAGCACCCCTCCGGGACAGGGAAATGAAAAACTGTTTTTT.